This T cell receptor (beta chain) was observed in a study of blood T cell repertoires in COVID-19. Germline CDR1 MDHEN, CDR2 SYDVKM. V lost 4 bases, J lost 4 bases, and 8 bases stayed unmatched. The CDR3 contains 15 residues. Assay used: immunoSEQ multiplex PCR; TCRdb lists only in-frame clones, some missing. This table holds approximately 99,000 clones, 60% to 85% found once. The V call is TRBV28, the J call TRBJ2-3; 7 bases are shared with TRBD1. The TCR originated in a woman aged 40 to 50 with acute or convalescent COVID-19. The sequenced material came from peripheral blood. CDR3 sequence: CASSSTGVWADTQYF. CDR3 in DNA: TGTGCCAGCAGTTCCACAGGGGTTTGGGCAGATACGCAGTATTTT.